Shown below are 26 T cell receptor beta chains from a single sample sequenced in a study of cytomegalovirus exposure and HLA in healthy donors. The method was immunoSEQ multiplex PCR; TCRdb's version includes in-frame clones alone and lacks a portion of them. The sample comprises around 300,000 clones, around 85% of which are singletons, and around 1% rests with the top ten. Sequencing was done on a sample of PBMCs. The source is a woman between 18 and 29 years old in good health and CMV-seronegative.

The rearrangement joins TRBV2 to TRBJ1-1; 9 bases line up with TRBD1. The germline V gene encodes CDR1 SNHLY and CDR2 FYNNEI. CDR3 length: 15 amino acids. Trimming at V came to 5 bases and at J to 1 base, leaving 5 bases not matched to a gene. The CDR3, as DNA: TGTGCCAGCAGTCAGAGGACAGGGGAGAACACTGAAGCTTTCTTT. Translation: CASSQRTGENTEAFF.

The CDR3 sequence: CASSPGGFSNQPQHF. The CDR3 coding sequence is TGTGCCAGCAGCCCGGGTGGGTTTAGCAATCAGCCCCAGCATTTT. This chain joins TRBV7-2 and TRBJ1-5; D gene uncertain. In germline, CDR1 is SGHTA, CDR2 FQGNSA. V was shortened by 5 bases and J by 0 bases, with 11 bases between the two germline ends. The CDR3 length is 15 residues.

V is TRBV10-2 and J is TRBJ1-1, with D unclear. CDR1 and CDR2 (germline): WSHSY, SAAADI. This CDR3 is built from 13 residues. Deletions cut 0 bases from V and 7 bases from J, with 9 bases between. The CDR3 region is CASSESETHEAFF. CDR3 in DNA: TGCGCCAGCAGTGAGTCTGAGACACATGAAGCTTTCTTT.

This clone is a singleton in its sample. The rearrangement links TRBV30 to TRBJ2-3; no firm D call. The germline CDR1 and CDR2 sequences are GTSNPN and SVGIG (reference sequence). V was cut by 2 bases and J by 4 bases, with 4 bases left in between. The CDR3 contains 11 residues. CDR3: CAWSLADTQYF. For the CDR3, the DNA is TGTGCCTGGAGTCTCGCAGATACGCAGTATTTT.

This sequence joins TRBV27 and TRBJ2-7, with 7 bases lining up with TRBD1. J was trimmed by 0 bases and V by 6 bases; bases with no gene match: 8. Germline V gives CDR1 MNHEY, CDR2 SMNVEV (reference sequence). The CDR3 is 15 amino acids. CDR3 amino acids: CASSLGTGASYEQYF. DNA of the CDR3: TGTGCCAGCAGCCTGGGAACAGGGGCCTCCTACGAGCAGTACTTC.

J is TRBJ1-1 and V is TRBV9, with 10 bases matching TRBD1. The CDR3 is 17 residues long. The trim removed 0 bases at V and 3 bases at J, leaving 8 bases unmatched. Germline CDR1 SGDLS, CDR2 YYNGEE. CDR3 DNA sequence: TGTGCCAGCAGCGTAGGGACAGGGGGATTGGGGGACACTGAAGCTTTCTTT. This translates into CASSVGTGGLGDTEAFF.

CDR3 protein: CASSFSTDRTEAFF. CDR3 in DNA: TGTGCCAGCAGCTTTTCCACCGACAGGACTGAAGCTTTCTTT. The V call is TRBV5-4, the J call TRBJ1-1; a weak D match, TRBD1 (6 bases). Germline V gene lookup returns CDR1 SGHNT and CDR2 YYREEE (reference sequence). The V and J ends lost 2 bases and 5 bases respectively, with 13 bases between them. This CDR3 region has 14 residues.

This chain joins TRBV6-5 and TRBJ1-3; 9 bases agree with TRBD1. Germline CDR1 MNHEY, CDR2 SVGAGI. Losses at the gene ends were 1 base for V and 2 bases for J; bases not matched to a gene: 3. This CDR3 is 16 amino acids long. CDR3 sequence reads: CASSYYGQGTGNTIYF. CDR3 nucleotide sequence: TGTGCCAGCAGTTACTACGGACAGGGGACTGGAAACACCATATATTTT.

Here the CDR3 reads CASRSSGAGTDTQYF. The DNA of the CDR3 is TGTGCCAGCAGGTCTAGCGGAGCGGGCACAGATACGCAGTATTTT. The chain links TRBV28 to TRBJ2-3, with TRBD2 identical over 7 bases. V was clipped by 6 bases and J by 1 base; unmatched bases: 7. The CDR3 loop spans 15 amino acids. Germline lookup yields CDR1 MDHEN and CDR2 SYDVKM.

The CDR3 reads CASWATGQETQYF. The DNA of the CDR3 is TGTGCCAGCTGGGCGACAGGGCAAGAGACCCAGTACTTC. The chain carries TRBV5-6 and TRBJ2-5; TRBD1 agrees at 7 bases. CDR3 size: 13 residues. Trimming at V came to 7 bases and at J to 2 bases, leaving 5 bases not matched to a gene. Germline V gene sequence: CDR1 SGHDT, CDR2 YYEEEE.

The chain carries TRBV6-1 and TRBJ1-1; 7 nucleotides align to TRBD1. Trimming at V came to 4 bases and at J to 7 bases, leaving 12 bases not matched to a gene. This CDR3 is built from 15 residues. Germline V gene sequence: CDR1 MNHNS, CDR2 SASEGT. The CDR3 is CASSGDREGQDEAFF. CDR3 sequence (DNA): TGTGCCAGCAGTGGCGACAGGGAAGGTCAGGATGAAGCTTTCTTT.

The chain uses TRBV18 and TRBJ2-2, with D possibly matching TRBD2 (6 bases). This CDR3 region has 15 residues. The germline CDR1 and CDR2 sequences are KGHSH and LQKENI. With 4 bases removed from V and 0 bases from J, the gap between germline ends came to 9 bases. The CDR3 loop reads CASSLGGTNTGELFF. In DNA, the CDR3 is TGTGCCAGCTCACTGGGGGGAACGAACACCGGGGAGCTGTTTTTT.

This rearrangement joins TRBV5-4 to TRBJ1-6, with D perhaps matching TRBD1 (6 bases). The germline CDR1 and CDR2 sequences are SGHNT and YYREEE (reference sequence). CDR3 length equals 15 residues. The germline V and J ends were trimmed by 4 bases and 7 bases, with 15 bases remaining between them. Here the CDR3 DNA reads TGTGCCAGCAGCGTGCAGGGGATGGTAAATTCACCCCTCCACTTT. The encoded protein is CASSVQGMVNSPLHF.

Only a few counts were recorded for this clone. V and J are TRBV30 and TRBJ2-7; 8 positions agree with TRBD2. Germline V gives CDR1 GTSNPN, CDR2 SVGIG (reference sequence). CDR3 length: 13 residues. Losses at the gene ends were 8 bases for V and 4 bases for J; bases not matched to a gene: 10. CDR3 sequence: CARGKAGGYEQYF. CDR3 nucleotides: TGTGCCCGTGGAAAGGCGGGAGGATACGAGCAGTACTTC.

J is TRBJ2-7 and V is TRBV28, with 11 bases that match TRBD2. J gave up 1 base and V 5 bases, and 4 bases lay outside the gene matches. The CDR3 covers 15 residues. The germline CDR1 and CDR2 sequences are MDHEN and SYDVKM. CDR3 region: CASSIGTSGSYEQYF. The CDR3 nucleotides read TGTGCCAGCAGTATAGGGACTAGCGGATCCTACGAGCAGTACTTC. The variable domain in full, with the rest retrieved from reference TRBV28 and TRBJ2-7, is DVKVTQSSRYLVKRTGEKVFLECVQDMDHENMFWYRQDPGLGLRLIYFSYDVKMKEKGDIPEGYSVSREKKERFSLILESASTNQTSMYLCASSIGTSGSYEQYFGPGTRLTVT.

The chain joins TRBV7-6 to TRBJ2-4; possible D gene TRBD1, 5 bases. Germline loops: CDR1 SGHVS, CDR2 FNYEAQ. The CDR3 is 15 residues long. V shed 1 base and J shed 2 bases, with 9 bases lying between them. The CDR3 here is CASSLGAGSKNIQYF. For the CDR3, the DNA is TGTGCCAGCAGCTTAGGGGCAGGGTCCAAAAACATTCAGTACTTC.

The CDR3 DNA follows: TGTGCCAGTAGTATCGGTTTGCAGGGGACCTACGAGCAGTACTTC. Translation gives CASSIGLQGTYEQYF. The chain carries TRBV19 and TRBJ2-7, with a weak D call TRBD1 (6 bases). V was shortened by 3 bases and J by 2 bases, with 14 bases between the two germline ends. The CDR3 has 15 amino acids. Germline V gene data show CDR1 as LNHDA and CDR2 as SQIVND (reference sequence).

This clone was seen more than once but under ten times. The J gene is TRBJ1-5, the V gene TRBV28, with unresolved D. Germline values: CDR1 MDHEN, CDR2 SYDVKM. This CDR3 is built from 14 residues. V lost 6 bases, J lost 5 bases, and 14 bases lay in between. CDR3 loop: CASSQQAAHQPQHF. The CDR3 DNA sequence: TGTGCCAGCAGCCAGCAGGCCGCCCATCAGCCCCAGCATTTT.

This clone has only a few counts. This CDR3 is CASRAGDRGTGELFF. CDR3 bases: TGTGCCAGCAGGGCTGGGGACAGGGGTACCGGGGAGCTGTTTTTT. V usage is TRBV28 and J usage is TRBJ2-2, with 10 nucleotides matching TRBD1. Germline CDR1 MDHEN, CDR2 SYDVKM. CDR3 length: 15 amino acids. The junction had 6 bases not matched to a gene; V was cut back by 6 bases and J by 5 bases.

The gene calls are TRBV9 and TRBJ2-1, with D unresolved. Between the trimmed V and J ends, which lost 5 bases and 5 bases, there was a span of 11 bases. The germline V gene has CDR1 SGDLS and CDR2 YYNGEE. The CDR3 runs 13 residues. The CDR3 reads CASRAIPHNEQFF. The CDR3, as DNA: TGTGCCAGCAGAGCCATTCCCCACAATGAGCAGTTCTTC.

The chain uses TRBV7-6 and TRBJ2-5; 7 nucleotides align to TRBD2. The junction had 5 bases not matched to a gene; V was cut back by 5 bases and J by 5 bases. CDR1 SGHVS and CDR2 FNYEAQ come from the germline V gene. This CDR3 spans 13 amino acids. CDR3 amino acids: CASSRGGVETQYF. DNA for the CDR3: TGTGCCAGCAGCCGCGGGGGAGTGGAGACCCAGTACTTC.

This chain connects TRBV5-4 to TRBJ1-2; D call uncertain. The CDR3 spans 14 residues. Germline values: CDR1 SGHNT, CDR2 YYREEE (reference sequence). V was clipped by 0 bases and J by 1 base, with 7 bases between them. The CDR3 region has the DNA TGTGCCAGCAGCTTGGGAAACAGTAACTATGGCTACACCTTC. Its translation: CASSLGNSNYGYTF. The full variable domain, its missing parts supplied by reference TRBV5-4 and TRBJ1-2, is ETGVTQSPTHLIKTRGQQVTLRCSSQSGHNTVSWYQQALGQGPQFIFQYYREEENGRGNFPPRFSGLQFPNYSSELNVNALELDDSALYLCASSLGNSNYGYTFGSGTRLTVV.

On this clone itself: Other DNA sequences in the sample encode the same CDR3. The V and J genes are TRBV30 and TRBJ2-7; TRBD2 agrees at 8 bases. V shed 3 bases and J 1 base; nucleotides not matched to a gene: 5. CDR1 is GTSNPN and CDR2 is SVGIG in the germline V gene (reference sequence). The CDR3 is made up of 14 amino acids. The CDR3 spells CAWRASGGSYEQYF. Written as DNA, the CDR3 is TGTGCCTGGAGAGCCAGCGGGGGATCCTACGAGCAGTACTTC.

The chain combines TRBV7-9 with TRBJ1-5, with D perhaps matching TRBD1 (6 bases). Per the germline V gene, CDR1 is SEHNR and CDR2 is FQNEAQ (reference sequence). The V end lost 4 bases, the J end lost 6 bases, and 10 bases lay between the germline ends. The CDR3 covers 13 residues. For the CDR3, the DNA is TGTGCCAGCAGCTCCACAGGGATTCAGCCCCAGCATTTT. It encodes CASSSTGIQPQHF.

The chain carries TRBV5-4 and TRBJ1-2; D is undetermined. CDR3 size: 13 residues. Germline CDR1 is SGHNT and CDR2 is YYREEE (reference sequence). The V gene lost 4 bases and the J gene lost 4 bases, with 11 bases spanning the gap. For the CDR3, the DNA is TGTGCCAGCAGCCCCGTCAGTCTCTATGGCTACACCTTC. This sequence encodes CASSPVSLYGYTF.

The V and J genes are TRBV11-2 and TRBJ2-1; the match to TRBD2 covers 7 bases. From germline, CDR1 is SGHAT and CDR2 FQNNGV. Trimming removed 5 bases from V and 0 bases from J; junction bases left unmatched: 1. The CDR3 consists of 14 residues. The chain's CDR3 is CASSRTSSYNEQFF. The CDR3 DNA follows: TGTGCCAGCAGCCGGACTAGCTCCTACAATGAGCAGTTCTTC.